This T cell receptor (beta chain) was identified during a study of regulatory T cells in long-lasting Graves disease. Construction of the TCR beta libraries employed iRepertoire HTBI primers in conjunction with Arm-PCR of CDR3 regions. TCRdb independently ran MiXCR on the multiplex PCR reads; one entry per CDR3 protein. The data contain more than 300,000 distinct CDR3 sequences, 23% of them singletons. This clonotype was seen more than once but under ten times. The CDR3 contains 17 residues. The germline CDR1 and CDR2 sequences are SQVTM and ANQGSEA. Trimming pared 1 base from V and 2 bases from J, leaving 17 bases between. Stated time point: persistent/refractory GD, antithyroid drugs over 5 years with positive TRAb. PBMC RNA served as the TCR library source.

This chain links TRBV29-1 with TRBJ2-2; the D gene is possibly TRBD2 (5 bases). The sequenced sample was peripheral blood mononuclear cells (PBMCs), obtained when the disease was refractory, from a patient treated with antithyroid drugs. This receptor was identified in a middle-aged woman with Graves disease. The CDR3 spells CSVEGVGSPINTGELFF. The CDR3 coding sequence is TGCAGCGTTGAAGGAGTGGGGAGCCCCATAAACACCGGGGAGCTGTTTTTT.